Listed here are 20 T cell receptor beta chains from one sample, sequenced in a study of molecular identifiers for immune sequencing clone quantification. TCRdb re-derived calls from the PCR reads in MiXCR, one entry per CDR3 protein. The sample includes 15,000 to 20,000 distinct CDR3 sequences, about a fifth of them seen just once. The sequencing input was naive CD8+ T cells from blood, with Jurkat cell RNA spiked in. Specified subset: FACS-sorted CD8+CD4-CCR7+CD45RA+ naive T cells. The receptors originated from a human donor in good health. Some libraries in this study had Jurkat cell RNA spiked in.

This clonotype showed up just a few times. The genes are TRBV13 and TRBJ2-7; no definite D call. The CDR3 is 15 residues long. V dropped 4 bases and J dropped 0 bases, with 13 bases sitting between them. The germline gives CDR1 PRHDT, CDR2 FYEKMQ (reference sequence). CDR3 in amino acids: CASSSTGYFSYEQYF. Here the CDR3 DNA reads TGTGCCAGCAGCTCAACTGGTTACTTCTCCTACGAGCAGTACTTC.

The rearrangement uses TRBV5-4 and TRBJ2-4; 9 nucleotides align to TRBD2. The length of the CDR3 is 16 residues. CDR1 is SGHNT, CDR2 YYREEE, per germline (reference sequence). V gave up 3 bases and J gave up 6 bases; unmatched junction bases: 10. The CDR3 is CASSWSSGSLLNIQYF. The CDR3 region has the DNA TGTGCCAGCAGCTGGAGTAGCGGGAGTCTCCTAAACATTCAGTACTTC.

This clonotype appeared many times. The CDR3 nucleotides are TGCAGTGCTCGCAGGGCAGCGGGGGCCGCCACCCCCTACGAGCAGTACTTC. Amino acid sequence: CSARRAAGAATPYEQYF. V is TRBV20-1 and J is TRBJ2-7, with 8 bases lining up with TRBD2. The CDR3 contains 17 residues. Germline V gives CDR1 DFQATT, CDR2 SNEGSKA (reference sequence). The junction had 17 bases not matched to a gene; V was cut back by 5 bases and J by 2 bases.

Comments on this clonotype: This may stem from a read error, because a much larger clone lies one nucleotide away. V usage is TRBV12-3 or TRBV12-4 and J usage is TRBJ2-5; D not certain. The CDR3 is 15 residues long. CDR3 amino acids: CACSLVSGHGETQYF. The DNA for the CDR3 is TGTGCCTGCAGTTTAGTGTCAGGCCACGGAGAGACCCAGTACTTC.

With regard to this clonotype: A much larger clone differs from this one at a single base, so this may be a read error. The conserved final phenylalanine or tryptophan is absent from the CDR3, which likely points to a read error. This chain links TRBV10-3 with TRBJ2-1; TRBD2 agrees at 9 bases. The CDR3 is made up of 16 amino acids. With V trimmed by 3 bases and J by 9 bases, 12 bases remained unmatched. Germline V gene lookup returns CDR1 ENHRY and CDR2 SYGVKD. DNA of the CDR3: TGTGCCATCAGTGAACGACAGATAGCGGGAGTGGCTGAGCAGTTCCTC. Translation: CAISERQIAGVAEQFL.

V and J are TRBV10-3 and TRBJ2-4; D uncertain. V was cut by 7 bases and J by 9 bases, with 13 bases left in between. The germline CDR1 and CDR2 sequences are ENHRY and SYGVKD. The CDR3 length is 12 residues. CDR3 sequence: CAIKDRKFIQYF. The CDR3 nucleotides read TGTGCCATCAAAGATAGGAAGTTCATTCAGTACTTC.

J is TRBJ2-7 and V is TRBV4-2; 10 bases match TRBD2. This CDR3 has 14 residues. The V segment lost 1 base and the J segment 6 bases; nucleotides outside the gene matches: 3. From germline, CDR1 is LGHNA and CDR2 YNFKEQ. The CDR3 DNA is TGTGCCAGCAGCCAAGCTAGCGGGAGTATCGAGCAGTACTTC. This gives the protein CASSQASGSIEQYF.

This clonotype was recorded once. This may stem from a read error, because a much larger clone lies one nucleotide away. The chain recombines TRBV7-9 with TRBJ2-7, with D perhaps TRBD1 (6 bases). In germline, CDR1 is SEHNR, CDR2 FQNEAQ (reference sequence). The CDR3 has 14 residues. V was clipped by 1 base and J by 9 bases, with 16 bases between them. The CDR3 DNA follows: TGTGCCAGCAGCTTAGAGGGACACCCCCCCGGGCAGTACTTC. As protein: CASSLEGHPPGQYF. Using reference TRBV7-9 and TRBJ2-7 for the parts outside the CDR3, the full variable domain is DTGVSQNPRHKITKRGQNVTFRCDPISEHNRLYWYRQTLGQGPEFLTYFQNEAQLEKSRLLSDRFSAERPKGSFSTLEIQRTEQGDSAMYLCASSLEGHPPGQYFGPGTRLTVT.

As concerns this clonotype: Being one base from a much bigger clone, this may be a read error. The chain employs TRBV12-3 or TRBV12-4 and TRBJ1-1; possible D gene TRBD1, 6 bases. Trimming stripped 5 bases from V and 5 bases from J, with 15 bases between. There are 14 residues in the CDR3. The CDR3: CASSLRQGRTEAFF. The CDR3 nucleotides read TGTGCCAGCAGTCTCAGGCAGGGGAGAACTGAAGCTTTCTTT.

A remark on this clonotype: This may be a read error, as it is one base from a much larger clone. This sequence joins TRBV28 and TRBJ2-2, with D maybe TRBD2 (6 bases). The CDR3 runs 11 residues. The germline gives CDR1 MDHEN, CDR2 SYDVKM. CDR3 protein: CASSTYRELVF. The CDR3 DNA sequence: TGTGCCAGCAGCACCTATCGGGAGCTGGTTTTT. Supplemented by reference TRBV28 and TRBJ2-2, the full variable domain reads DVKVTQSSRYLVKRTGEKVFLECVQDMDHENMFWYRQDPGLGLRLIYFSYDVKMKEKGDIPEGYSVSREKKERFSLILESASTNQTSMYLCASSTYRELVFGEGSRLTVL.

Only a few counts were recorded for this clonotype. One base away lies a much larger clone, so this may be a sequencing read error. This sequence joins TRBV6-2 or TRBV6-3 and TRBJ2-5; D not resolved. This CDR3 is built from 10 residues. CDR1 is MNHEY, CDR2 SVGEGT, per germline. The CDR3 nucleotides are TGTGCCAACAGTCGGGAGACCCAGTACTTC. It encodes CANSRETQYF.

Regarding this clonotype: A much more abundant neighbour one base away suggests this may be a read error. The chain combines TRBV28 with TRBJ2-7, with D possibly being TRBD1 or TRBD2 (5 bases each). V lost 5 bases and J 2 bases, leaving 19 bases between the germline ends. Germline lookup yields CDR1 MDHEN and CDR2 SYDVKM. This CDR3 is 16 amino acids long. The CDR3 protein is CASSPQWGRDPYEQYF. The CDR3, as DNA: TGTGCCAGCAGTCCCCAATGGGGACGCGACCCCTACGAGCAGTACTTC.

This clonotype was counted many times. Here the CDR3 reads CASTASGGHNEQFF. The CDR3 coding sequence is TGTGCCAGCACAGCTTCGGGAGGGCACAATGAGCAGTTCTTC. The V call is TRBV9, the J call TRBJ2-1, with 8 bases fitting TRBD2. The ends lost 6 bases at V and 5 bases at J; junction bases unmatched: 7. The length of the CDR3 is 14 residues. Germline lookup yields CDR1 SGDLS and CDR2 YYNGEE.

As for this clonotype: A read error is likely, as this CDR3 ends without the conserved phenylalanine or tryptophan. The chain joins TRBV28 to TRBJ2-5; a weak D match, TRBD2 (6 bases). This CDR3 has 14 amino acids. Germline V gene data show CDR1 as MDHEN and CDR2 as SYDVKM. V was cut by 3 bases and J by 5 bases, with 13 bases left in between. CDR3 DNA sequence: TGTGCCAGCAGTTTGGGGGGACGGGTGGAGACCCAGTACTCC. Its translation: CASSLGGRVETQYS.

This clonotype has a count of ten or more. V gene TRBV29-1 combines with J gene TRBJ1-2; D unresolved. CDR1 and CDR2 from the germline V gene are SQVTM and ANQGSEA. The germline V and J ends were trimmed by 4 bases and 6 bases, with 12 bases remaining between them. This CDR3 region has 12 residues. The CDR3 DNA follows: TGCAGCGTTGGGGGTTTACCGGATGGCTACACCTTC. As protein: CSVGGLPDGYTF.

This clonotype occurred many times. CDR3 protein: CSAMVAGGENIQYF. The CDR3 bases are TGCAGTGCTATGGTAGCGGGAGGGGAAAACATTCAGTACTTC. The chain joins TRBV20-1 to TRBJ2-4; 11 positions agree with TRBD2. CDR1 and CDR2 (germline): DFQATT, SNEGSKA (reference sequence). V lost 4 bases and J lost 5; bases outside the gene matches: 4. This CDR3 comprises 14 residues.

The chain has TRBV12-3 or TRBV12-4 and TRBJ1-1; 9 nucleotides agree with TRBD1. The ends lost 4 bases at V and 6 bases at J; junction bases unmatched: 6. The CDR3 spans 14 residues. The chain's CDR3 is CASSSGQGSPEAFF. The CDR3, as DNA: TGTGCCAGCAGTTCGGGACAGGGATCCCCTGAAGCTTTCTTT.

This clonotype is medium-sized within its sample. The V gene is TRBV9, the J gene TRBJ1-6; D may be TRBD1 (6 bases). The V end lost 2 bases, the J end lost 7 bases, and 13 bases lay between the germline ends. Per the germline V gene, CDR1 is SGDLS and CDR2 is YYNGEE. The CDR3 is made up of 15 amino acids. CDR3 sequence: CASSVAGEWNSPLHF. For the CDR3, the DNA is TGTGCCAGCAGCGTTGCAGGGGAATGGAATTCACCCCTCCACTTT. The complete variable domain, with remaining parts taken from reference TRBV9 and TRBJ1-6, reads DSGVTQTPKHLITATGQRVTLRCSPRSGDLSVYWYQQSLDQGLQFLIQYYNGEERAKGNILERFSAQQFPDLHSELNLSSLELGDSALYFCASSVAGEWNSPLHFGNGTRLTVT.

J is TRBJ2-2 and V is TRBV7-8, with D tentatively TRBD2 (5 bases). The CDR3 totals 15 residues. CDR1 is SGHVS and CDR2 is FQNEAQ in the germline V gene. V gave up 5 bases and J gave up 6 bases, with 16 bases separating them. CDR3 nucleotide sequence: TGTGCCAGCAGCCCCGGTCCGGAGGAGGCCGGGGAGCTGTTTTTT. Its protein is CASSPGPEEAGELFF.

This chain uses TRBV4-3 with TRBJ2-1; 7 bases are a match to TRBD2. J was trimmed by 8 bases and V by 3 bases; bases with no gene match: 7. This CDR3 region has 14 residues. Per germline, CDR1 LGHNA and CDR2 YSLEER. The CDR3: CASSHAGGGDEQFF. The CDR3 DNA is TGCGCCAGCAGCCATGCTGGGGGGGGGGATGAGCAGTTCTTC.